What follows is one TCR beta chain and its context. The data were produced by immunoSEQ multiplex PCR, yet TCRdb's version contains in-frame clones alone and is incomplete. The sample includes about 23,000 clones, 95% to 96% of them seen just once. Adolescents were screened for latent TB by skin test and IGRA. This record belongs to a study of T cells in tuberculosis. Background on the study: Sequenced TCRs come from CD1B-GMM tetramer-binding T cells. In South Africa, adults with active tuberculosis were compared with IGRA-negative and latently infected IGRA-positive adolescents.

The TCR originated in a donor between 10 and 35 years old with latent tuberculosis or without tuberculosis infection. The source material was PBMCs.

CDR3 DNA sequence: TGCGCCAGCAGCTTGGAGTTAACAGCTGAAGCTTTCTTT. It yields the protein CASSLELTAEAFF. The chain carries TRBV5-1 and TRBJ1-1; no reliable D call. V lost 0 bases and J lost 6, with 9 bases in between. Germline V gene sequence: CDR1 SGHRS, CDR2 YFSETQ. CDR3 length: 13 amino acids.